The rows below give T cell receptor beta chains drawn from one sample of a study of T-cell reconstitution after alpha-beta-depleted transplantation in children. TCRdb reprocessed the PCR reads via MiXCR and lists one record per CDR3 protein. Found here are 490,000 or so distinct CDR3 sequences, roughly an eighth of them singletons; the top ten hold 4.5% to 6%. The sample consisted of PBMCs from the stem cell graft donor, taken from the stem cell graft. The receptors here all came from a human donor who donated a stem cell graft to a child with combined immunodeficiency. CDR3s include the opening cysteine and the closing phenylalanine or tryptophan. A D gene is named only where the DNA matches it firmly. Part of the rows lack a size; the others show once, few, many or a class for expanded clones.

TRBJ2-7 TRBD1 - TRBV12-3/TRBV12-4 CASSRDREHEQCF TGTGCCAGCAGCAGGGACAGGGAACACGAGCAGTGCTTC
TRBJ2-1 TRBD2 few TRBV6-2/TRBV6-3 CASLSGRDNEQFF TGTGCCAGCCTTAGCGGGAGGGACAATGAGCAGTTCTTC
TRBJ1-1 TRBD1 few TRBV6-2/TRBV6-3 CASSTRQGRMNTEAFF TGTGCCAGCAGCACCAGACAGGGGCGGATGAACACTGAAGCTTTCTTT
TRBJ1-4 - few TRBV29-1 CSAAHRGADEKLFF TGCAGCGCAGCACACCGGGGGGCAGATGAAAAACTGTTTTTT
TRBJ2-1 - many TRBV7-8 CASSLHLGGLRYNEQFF TGTGCCAGCAGCTTACATCTTGGCGGCCTGCGGTACAATGAGCAGTTCTTC
TRBJ2-1 TRBD2 few TRBV12-3/TRBV12-4 CASSAFLRLAGNPEQFF TGTGCCAGCAGCGCCTTCCTCCGACTAGCGGGAAACCCTGAGCAGTTCTTC
TRBJ2-6 - many TRBV12-3/TRBV12-4 CASNKGVGANVLTF TGTGCCAGCAATAAAGGGGTGGGGGCCAACGTCCTGACTTTC
TRBJ2-1 - few TRBV6-5 CASSYSRGEQFF TGTGCCAGCAGTTACTCCCGTGGTGAGCAGTTCTTC
TRBJ2-1 TRBD1 - TRBV29-1 CSVGHRGALFSNEQFF TGCAGCGTAGGTCACAGGGGCGCCCTCTTTTCCAATGAGCAGTTCTTC
TRBJ2-3 - few TRBV7-3 CASSLQTEYGTDTQYF TGTGCCAGCAGCTTGCAGACGGAGTATGGTACAGATACGCAGTATTTT
TRBJ2-7 - - TRBV7-6 CASSLASEGGQYEQYF TGTGCCAGCAGCTTAGCATCAGAGGGCGGACAATACGAGCAGTACTTC
TRBJ2-7 - many TRBV12-3/TRBV12-4 CASSPYRVASDEQYF TGTGCCAGCAGCCCCTACAGGGTCGCATCGGACGAGCAGTACTTC
TRBJ1-2 TRBD1 few TRBV5-1 CASSYANNPGQGPNYGYTF TGCGCCAGCAGCTACGCCAATAACCCAGGACAGGGACCTAACTATGGCTACACCTTC
TRBJ2-1 - few TRBV9 CASSPRSDSYNEQFF TGTGCCAGCAGCCCGAGATCGGACAGCTACAATGAGCAGTTCTTC
TRBJ1-1 - - TRBV5-1 CASSLTTGEAFF TGCGCCAGCAGCTTAACGACAGGCGAAGCTTTCTTT
TRBJ2-1 TRBD2 many TRBV12-3/TRBV12-4 CASLVTSSYNEQFF TGTGCCAGCCTAGTGACTAGCAGCTACAATGAGCAGTTCTTC
TRBJ2-1 - few TRBV12-3/TRBV12-4 CASSDGGVHNEQFF TGTGCCAGCAGCGATGGGGGTGTCCACAATGAGCAGTTCTTC
TRBJ2-1 TRBD2 few TRBV7-2 CASSELAGGPFYEQFF TGTGCCAGCAGCGAATTAGCGGGAGGGCCTTTCTATGAGCAGTTCTTC
TRBJ2-1 - few TRBV29-1 CSVESSYNEQFF TGCAGCGTTGAGAGCTCCTACAATGAGCAGTTCTTC
TRBJ2-7 - many TRBV7-2 CASSLTSFYEQYF TGTGCCAGCAGCCTGACTAGTTTCTACGAGCAGTACTTC
TRBJ2-3 TRBD2 many TRBV29-1 CSVTRTSGYTQYF TGCAGCGTTACCCGGACTAGCGGATATACGCAGTATTTT
TRBJ2-1 TRBD2 few TRBV6-2/TRBV6-3 CASTPSGIYNEQFF TGTGCCAGCACTCCTAGCGGGATATACAATGAGCAGTTCTTC
TRBJ2-2 - - TRBV7-2 CASSADWNTGELFF TGTGCCAGCAGCGCGGACTGGAACACCGGGGAGCTGTTTTTT
TRBJ1-1 TRBD1 - TRBV29-1 CSVHRGLNTEAFF TGCAGCGTCCACAGGGGGTTGAACACTGAAGCTTTCTTT
TRBJ2-1 - - TRBV4-3 CASSQVYDPINEQFF TGCGCCAGCAGCCAAGTTTATGACCCAATCAATGAGCAGTTCTTC
TRBJ2-7 TRBD1 many TRBV5-1 CASSSGQGFHEQYF TGCGCCAGCAGCTCGGGACAGGGATTCCACGAGCAGTACTTC
TRBJ2-7 - - TRBV24-1 CATSDLGTGEQYF TGTGCCACCAGTGATTTGGGGACGGGCGAGCAGTACTTC
TRBJ1-5 TRBD1 few TRBV27 CASSPGQGVQPQHF TGTGCCAGCAGTCCCGGACAGGGAGTTCAGCCCCAGCATTTT
TRBJ2-3 - - TRBV12-3/TRBV12-4 CASSLQGTRSDTQYF TGTGCCAGCAGTTTGCAGGGGACAAGATCAGATACGCAGTATTTT
TRBJ1-2 TRBD1 few TRBV25-1 CATRRAGGNYGYTF TGTGCCACCCGCCGGGCAGGGGGTAACTATGGCTACACCTTC
TRBJ2-3 - - TRBV2 CASSEGDASTDTQYF TGTGCCAGCAGTGAGGGAGACGCTAGCACAGATACGCAGTATTTT
TRBJ2-5 - - TRBV4-3 CASSQEENSPETQYF TGCGCCAGCAGCCAAGAAGAAAATAGCCCCGAGACCCAGTACTTC
TRBJ2-7 - few TRBV5-4 CASSLGREYEQYF TGTGCCAGCAGCTTGGGCCGGGAGTACGAGCAGTACTTC
TRBJ2-7 - few TRBV11-3 CASSFVSGGPGEQYF TGTGCCAGCAGCTTTGTTTCGGGCGGACCGGGCGAGCAGTACTTC
TRBJ2-3 - - TRBV5-5 CASSGRTEASTDTQYF TGTGCCAGCAGCGGACGGACTGAAGCTAGCACAGATACGCAGTATTTT
TRBJ2-1 - few TRBV15 CATSREIGGAGGIEQFF TGTGCCACCAGCAGAGAGATCGGAGGGGCCGGGGGTATTGAGCAGTTCTTC
TRBJ2-1 - many TRBV24-1 CATTDSSYNEQFF TGTGCCACCACAGATAGCTCCTACAATGAGCAGTTCTTC